A selection of T cell receptor beta chains follows, all from one sample in a study of tumor-infiltrating lymphocytes in primary liver carcinoma. MiXCR, applied by TCRdb to the multiplex PCR reads, yields one record per CDR3 protein. The sample carries 85,000 to 100,000 distinct CDR3 sequences, around 68% recorded once. Sample: tumor-adjacent normal liver tissue. These receptors were obtained from a man in his forties with primary liver carcinoma and hepatitis B virus infection. CDR3s include the opening cysteine and the closing phenylalanine or tryptophan. Each record gives: clone size, J gene, V gene, D gene, CDR3 protein, CDR3 DNA. The D gene is left open where the match is weak. Clone size is stated in some rows and not others, as once, few, many or a class when expanded.

>-|TRBJ2-2|TRBV11-2|-
CASSLVRRYPGTGELSF
TGTGCCAGTAGCTTAGTTCGGAGGTACCCAGGGACCGGGGAGCTGTCTTTT
>medium-sized|TRBJ2-2|TRBV4-1|-
CASSQGAGIGELFF
TGCGCCAGCAGCCAAGGAGCCGGGATCGGGGAGCTGTTTTTT
>-|TRBJ1-5|TRBV25-1|TRBD1
CATGTGAGAQHF
TGTGCCACCGGGACAGGGGCAGGAGCCCAGCATTTT
>many|TRBJ1-3|TRBV29-1|-
CSVGESGNTIYF
TGCAGCGTTGGAGAATCTGGAAACACCATATATTTT
>-|TRBJ1-2|TRBV7-9|-
CASSLAPTWQGHGYTF
TGTGCCAGCAGCTTAGCCCCTACATGGCAAGGGCATGGCTACACCTTC
>-|TRBJ2-7|TRBV28|-
CASSLTQAGHEQYF
TGTGCCAGCAGTTTGACGCAGGCGGGCCACGAGCAGTACTTC
>-|TRBJ2-7|TRBV11-2|TRBD2
CASSSFPGLRSHKQYF
TGTGCCAGCAGTTCTTTCCCGGGACTAAGGTCCCACAAGCAGTACTTT
>-|TRBJ2-3|TRBV11-2|TRBD2
CASSRRTSGSSTDTQCF
TGTGCCAGCAGCCGCCGGACTAGCGGGTCTAGCACTGATACGCAGTGTTTT
>-|TRBJ2-7|TRBV4-1|-
CASSHRGSYEHYF
TGCGCCAGCAGCCACAGGGGTTCCTACGAGCATTACTTC
>-|TRBJ2-3|TRBV28|-
CASRGRTDTQYF
TGTGCCAGTCGCGGGCGGACAGATACGCAGTATTTT
>-|TRBJ2-1|TRBV7-3|TRBD2
CASSMSNSGRVMNEQFF
TGTGCCAGCAGCATGTCGAACAGCGGGAGGGTTATGAATGAGCAGTTCTTC
>few|TRBJ2-6|TRBV6-5|-
CASSLWKGMKAGANVVTF
TGTGCCAGCAGTCTTTGGAAAGGCATGAAAGCTGGGGCCAACGTCGTGACTTTC
>many|TRBJ2-1|TRBV7-9|-
CASSFRDISNEQFF
TGTGCCAGCAGCTTCCGGGACATCAGCAATGAGCAGTTCTTC
>-|TRBJ2-3|TRBV10-2|-
CASALVDTDTQYF
TGCGCCAGCGCATTAGTGGACACAGATACGCAGTATTTT
>-|TRBJ2-2|TRBV11-2|-
CISSLGPSGELFF
TGTATCAGCAGCTTAGGTCCTAGCGGGGAGCTGTTTTTT
>many|TRBJ1-6|TRBV30|TRBD1
CAWSDRGNNSPLHF
TGTGCCTGGAGTGACAGGGGGAATAATTCACCCCTCCACTTT
>-|TRBJ1-1|TRBV7-9|-
CTSSPPAPRATEAFF
TGTACCAGCAGCCCACCGGCACCTCGTGCCACTGAAGCTTTCTTT
>once|TRBJ2-7|TRBV6-5|TRBD1
CASSYRQGPIEQYF
TGTGCCAGCAGTTATCGACAGGGGCCCATCGAGCAGTACTTC
>-|TRBJ2-3|TRBV23-1|TRBD1
CASSQYGPRAHRGTDTQYF
TGCGCCAGCAGTCAATATGGCCCCCGGGCGCACAGGGGGACAGATACGCAGTATTTT
>-|TRBJ1-4|TRBV14|-
CAGSQEPGHFNEKLFF
TGTGCCGGCAGCCAGGAACCGGGACACTTTAATGAAAAACTGTTTTTT
>-|TRBJ2-5|TRBV5-1|-
CASSLQGGSYQETQYF
TGCGCCAGTAGCTTGCAAGGGGGGTCCTACCAAGAGACCCAGTACTTC
>few|TRBJ2-7|TRBV29-1|-
CSVTSSSYEQYF
TGCAGCGTTACTAGCAGCTCCTACGAGCAGTACTTC
>-|TRBJ2-3|TRBV10-3|-
CAISIGGASTDTHYF
TGTGCCATCAGTATTGGGGGTGCTAGCACAGATACGCACTATTTT
>-|TRBJ2-7|TRBV6-2/TRBV6-3|TRBD1
CTSSSRGQGDDEQYF
TGTACCAGCAGCTCCCGGGGACAGGGGGACGACGAGCAGTACTTC
>-|TRBJ2-7|TRBV11-2|TRBD2
CASSLRPNRGGLVGETKVEQYF
TGTGCAAGCAGTTTAAGACCTAACAGAGGAGGACTAGTGGGAGAAACAAAGGTCGAGCAGTACTTC
>-|TRBJ1-1|TRBV5-6|-
CASSGGDEMNTDAFF
TGTGCCAGCAGCGGAGGGGACGAAATGAACACTGATGCTTTCTTT
>-|TRBJ2-3|TRBV11-1|TRBD1
CASCAAQGARADTQYF
TGTGCCAGCTGCGCCGCACAGGGGGCCCGAGCAGATACGCAGTATTTT
>many|TRBJ2-3|TRBV29-1|TRBD1
CSVGSGGSQTDTQYF
TGCAGCGTTGGGTCAGGGGGCAGTCAGACAGATACGCAGTATTTT
>-|TRBJ2-1|TRBV12-3/TRBV12-4|-
CAILQRGRRYEQFF
TGTGCCATCCTCCAGAGAGGTCGGCGCTACGAGCAGTTCTTC
>-|TRBJ2-3|TRBV10-3|-
CAITGGGGPDIQYF
TGTGCCATCACGGGAGGGGGCGGCCCGGATATACAGTATTTT
>-|TRBJ1-5|TRBV11-2|-
CASSLGGDTYNNQPHHF
TGTGCCAGCAGCTTAGGGGGAGACACTTATAACAATCAGCCCCATCATTTT
>-|TRBJ2-3|TRBV6-1|-
CASSYRKEATDTQYF
TGTGCCAGCAGTTACCGAAAGGAAGCCACAGATACGCAGTATTTT
>many|TRBJ2-2|TRBV11-2|-
CASSLAAAGNTGELFF
TGTGCCAGCAGCTTAGCGGCAGCGGGGAACACCGGGGAGCTGTTTTTT
>-|TRBJ2-1|TRBV5-1|-
CASSPGRGNNEQFF
TGCGCCAGCAGCCCTGGAAGGGGAAACAATGAGCAGTTCTTC
>-|TRBJ2-2|TRBV11-1|-
CASSLAPVYSNTGELFF
TGTGCCAGCAGCTTAGCGCCAGTGTATTCGAACACCGGGGAGCTGTTTTTT
>-|TRBJ1-2|TRBV7-8|-
CASSFGVPAGLYRYTF
TGTGCCAGCAGCTTTGGGGTCCCGGCAGGCCTCTATCGCTACACCTTC
>-|TRBJ2-2|TRBV5-1|-
CASSFENIGELFF
TGCGCCAGCAGCTTCGAGAACATCGGGGAGCTGTTTTTT
>many|TRBJ1-2|TRBV11-2|-
CASSRTYSDGGLGYTF
TGTGCCAGCAGCAGAACCTACAGCGACGGGGGACTAGGCTACACCTTC
>-|TRBJ2-5|TRBV11-2|-
CASNLDQQDLGLETQYF
TGTGCCAGCAACTTAGATCAACAGGACCTAGGTCTAGAGACCCAGTACTTC
>-|TRBJ2-2|TRBV12-3/TRBV12-4|-
CASNHSGKTGELFF
TGTGCCAGCAATCACTCAGGGAAAACCGGGGAGCTGTTTTTT
>-|TRBJ2-2|TRBV5-4|-
CASSHGKGPNTWELFF
TGTGCCAGCAGCCACGGAAAGGGACCGAACACCTGGGAGCTGTTCTTT
>-|TRBJ2-7|TRBV11-1|-
CASSLLGPYEQHF
TGTGCCAGCAGCTTACTCGGACCCTACGAGCAACACTTC
>-|TRBJ2-2|TRBV20-1|TRBD1
CSARDGRGLNTGELFF
TGCAGCGCTAGAGATGGCAGGGGGCTGAACACCGGGGAGCTGTTTTTT
>-|TRBJ1-1|TRBV20-1|-
CSATLGGVTEAFF
TGCAGTGCTACCTTGGGGGGGGTCACTGAAGCTTTCTTT
>-|TRBJ1-5|TRBV29-1|-
CSVATGGVNNQPQHF
TGCAGCGTCGCGACTGGGGGTGTTAACAATCAGCCCCAGCATTTT
>-|TRBJ2-6|TRBV6-5|TRBD1
CASSPRTGMKAGANVLTF
TGTGCCAGCAGTCCTAGGACAGGGATGAAAGCCGGGGCCAACGTCCTGACTTTC
>-|TRBJ2-3|TRBV7-3|-
CASILNNTDTQYF
TGTGCCAGCATCCTGAATAACACAGATACGCAGTATTTT
>-|TRBJ2-4|TRBV12-5|-
CATRRRPKNIQYF
TGTGCTACTAGACGGCGGCCAAAAAACATTCAGTACTTC
>-|TRBJ2-7|TRBV11-2|-
CASSPRPPYEQYF
TGCGCCAGCAGCCCAAGACCGCCTTACGAGCAGTACTTC
>-|TRBJ2-3|TRBV5-1|TRBD2
CASITRLAGGTDTQYF
TGCGCCAGCATCACCCGACTAGCAGGAGGGACAGATACGCAGTATTTT
>many|TRBJ2-5|TRBV6-5|TRBD2
CASSYVGTGGPGETQYF
TGTGCCAGCAGTTACGTAGGGACGGGAGGGCCTGGGGAGACCCAGTACTTC
>once|TRBJ1-2|TRBV11-2|-
CASSPGPILYGCTF
TGTGCCAGCAGCCCAGGACCGATTCTCTATGGCTGCACCTTC